This record looks at one TCR beta chain sequence and its context. Its specificity is unknown. The germline V gene has CDR1 SGHTA and CDR2 FQGNSA. The V and J ends lost 0 bases and 9 bases, in that order; junction bases with no gene match: 4. CDR3 length: 15 amino acids. The data were obtained in a study of cytomegalovirus exposure and HLA in healthy donors. The study's findings and limits: TCR sequences were mostly rare, though some public TCRs occurred in many donors. A few CMV-associated chains were confirmed in vitro to be specific for CMV antigens. Accounts indicate the classifier identified cytomegalovirus status with strong specificity and sensitivity.

Measured with immunoSEQ multiplex PCR; TCRdb has only the in-frame clones, and not every one. This sample has 120,000 to 150,000 clones, with around four fifths found just once. The specimen sequenced was PBMCs. The clonotype was recovered from a woman between 25 and 40 years old in good health and CMV-seronegative. This sequence joins TRBV7-2 and TRBJ1-6; 8 nucleotides agree with TRBD1. The CDR3 DNA follows: TGTGCCAGCAGCTTAGCCGGACAGGGAGTTTCACCCCTCCACTTT. Its protein is CASSLAGQGVSPLHF. The variable domain in full, with the rest retrieved from reference TRBV7-2 and TRBJ1-6, is GAGVSQSPSNKVTEKGKDVELRCDPISGHTALYWYRQSLGQGLEFLIYFQGNSAPDKSGLPSDRFSAERTGGSVSTLTIQRTQQEDSAVYLCASSLAGQGVSPLHFGNGTRLTVT.